The T cell receptor beta chain under discussion was sequenced for a study of shared clonotypes between healthy human individuals. Findings and limits, study-wide: Four donors had around 5% of their naive CD4 clonotypes in common.

Every immunoSEQ plate was one replicate of a subset's evenly spread DNA. Sequencing used immunoSEQ multiplex PCR; TCRdb keeps in-frame clones, though not all of them. The sample includes approximately 1,000,000 clones, roughly 74% of them seen just once. Only Caucasian adults living in Nashville, Tennessee made up the donor group. Of note for this clone: Antigen specificity is unknown.

Per the germline V gene, CDR1 is ENHRY and CDR2 is SYGVKD. The CDR3 is 13 amino acids. V trimming: 11 bases; J trimming: 4 bases; junction bases outside the gene matches: 8. The chain carries TRBV10-3 and TRBJ1-1; 9 positions agree with TRBD1. The TCR was taken from a young man in good health. Some clones in this sample may be carry-over from other donors' samples. The specimen was memory CD4+ T cells from PBMCs. Subset in this sample: CD45RA-negative fraction. DNA for the CDR3: TGTGCCTCGGAACAGGGGGCAGGCACTGAAGCTTTCTTT. This encodes CASEQGAGTEAFF.